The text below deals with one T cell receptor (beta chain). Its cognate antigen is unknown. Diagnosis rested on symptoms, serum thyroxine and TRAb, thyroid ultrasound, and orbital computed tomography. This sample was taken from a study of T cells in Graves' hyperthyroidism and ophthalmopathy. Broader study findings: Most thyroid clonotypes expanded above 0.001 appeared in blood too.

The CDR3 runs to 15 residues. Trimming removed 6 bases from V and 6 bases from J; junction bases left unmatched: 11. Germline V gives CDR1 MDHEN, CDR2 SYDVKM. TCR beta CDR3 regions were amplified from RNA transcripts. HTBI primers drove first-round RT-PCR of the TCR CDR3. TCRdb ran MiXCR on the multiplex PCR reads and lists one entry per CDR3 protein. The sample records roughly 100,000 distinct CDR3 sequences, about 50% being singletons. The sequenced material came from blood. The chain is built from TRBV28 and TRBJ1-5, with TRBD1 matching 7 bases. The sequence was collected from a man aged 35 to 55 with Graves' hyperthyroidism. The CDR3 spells CASRRDRAYSQPQHF. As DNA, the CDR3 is TGTGCCAGCAGGAGAGACAGGGCCTATAGTCAGCCCCAGCATTTT.